This T cell receptor (beta chain) was sequenced in a study of OX40 agonist ivuxolimab in advanced cancers. Overall study context: Patients were treated with intravenous ivuxolimab, dosed at 0.01 to 10 mg/kg and infused every 2 weeks.

This CDR3 contains 13 residues. V was clipped by 2 bases and J by 10 bases, with 15 bases between them. Germline V gene lookup returns CDR1 SGDLS and CDR2 YYNGEE. Study-level points and caveats: Normalized T-cell clonal expansion was also low in a subset of nonresponders. Expanded clones were, on average, more numerous among CD8+ T cells than CD4+.

This clone is labeled medium-sized. Antigen unknown. Data came from immunoSEQ multiplex PCR; TCRdb stores just in-frame clones and leaves some out. The data hold about 37,000 clones, with roughly 84% observed a single time. Samples of blood were obtained at baseline, on cycle 4 day 1, and on cycle 7 day 1. The chain links TRBV9 to TRBJ1-1; TRBD1 is a possible D gene (6 bases). This clonotype was sampled from an adult with an advanced solid tumor such as melanoma, head and neck, liver or kidney cancer. This material consisted of CD4+ or CD8+ T cells sorted from blood, taken in a trial of the OX40 agonist ivuxolimab. For the CDR3, the DNA is TGTGCCAGCAGCGTGGGGGCTGAGGGCGGAGCTTTCTTT. It translates to CASSVGAEGGAFF.